This T cell receptor beta chain was profiled in a study of cytomegalovirus exposure and HLA in healthy donors. The PCR used 60 Vbeta and 13 Jbeta primers. The protocol was immunoSEQ multiplex PCR, while the TCRdb copy is restricted to in-frame clones and leaves out a portion. The table records some 100,000 clones, around 70% of them present only once. Per the germline V gene, CDR1 is SGHNT and CDR2 is YYREEE (reference sequence). There are 18 residues in the CDR3. Losses at the gene ends were 0 bases for V and 2 bases for J; bases not matched to a gene: 6. This receptor was identified in a woman aged 50 to 60 in good health and CMV-seropositive. The chain recombines TRBV5-4 with TRBJ2-5, with 14 bases lining up with TRBD2. Sequences were obtained from PBMCs. CDR3 amino acids: CASSLGGTSGGLQETQYF. The CDR3 DNA sequence: TGTGCCAGCAGCTTGGGGGGGACTAGCGGGGGTTTACAAGAGACCCAGTACTTC.